The 3 T cell receptor beta chains given below trace back to one sample, sequenced in a study of blood T cell repertoires in COVID-19. Data came from immunoSEQ multiplex PCR; TCRdb stores just in-frame clones and leaves some out. Of hundreds of thousands of clones listed, roughly 80% are singletons. Sequenced material: PBMCs or T cells enriched from blood (not recorded which). The source of these receptors is a middle-aged woman who had been exposed to COVID-19.

The chain employs TRBV7-8 and TRBJ2-1, with D maybe TRBD2 (5 bases). Trimming stripped 1 base from V and 8 bases from J, with 15 bases between. Looked up from germline, CDR1 is SGHVS and CDR2 is FQNEAQ. The CDR3 spans 15 residues. CDR3 loop: CASSLGRFTGYEQFF. The DNA of the CDR3 is TGTGCCAGCAGCTTAGGGCGCTTTACGGGGTATGAGCAGTTCTTC.

The count of this clone is one. V and J are TRBV4-1 and TRBJ2-7; 10 positions agree with TRBD1. The germline CDR1 and CDR2 sequences are MGHRA and YSYEKL. V was clipped by 1 base and J by 0 bases; unmatched bases: 6. The CDR3 totals 17 residues. DNA for the CDR3: TGCGCCAGCAGCCAAGCCCGACAGGGGGCGGTCTCCTACGAGCAGTACTTC. This sequence encodes CASSQARQGAVSYEQYF.

V usage is TRBV5-1 and J usage is TRBJ2-2, with 8 bases lining up with TRBD1. The CDR3 has 16 amino acids. V dropped 6 bases and J dropped 1; count of bases not matched to a gene: 8. CDR1 is SGHRS and CDR2 is YFSETQ in the germline V gene. CDR3 sequence: CASTMGGQGNTGELFF. The CDR3 nucleotides read TGCGCCAGCACCATGGGAGGACAGGGGAACACCGGGGAGCTGTTTTTT.